This T cell receptor (beta chain) appears in the sequencing data of a study of T cells of healthy individuals. CDR3 length: 14 amino acids. The germline CDR1 and CDR2 sequences are MNHEY and SMNVEV (reference sequence). Trimming took off 0 bases at V and 1 base at J, with 6 bases between the two ends. TCRdb reanalysed the 5' RACE reads using MiXCR and keeps one entry per CDR3 protein. The table shows about 60,000 distinct CDR3 sequences, with 15% to 20% occurring only once. The source is a human donor in good health. The chain is built from TRBV27 and TRBJ1-1; D remains ambiguous. CDR3 in amino acids: CASSLSNKNTEAFF. For the CDR3, the DNA is TGTGCCAGCAGTTTATCGAACAAGAACACTGAAGCTTTCTTT.